This TCR beta chain was identified during a study of cytomegalovirus exposure and HLA in healthy donors. Germline V lookup: CDR1 MGHDK, CDR2 SYGVNS. The CDR3 sequence is 16 residues long. V shed 1 base and J 4 bases; nucleotides not matched to a gene: 10. Primers for the PCR totalled 60 Vbeta and 13 Jbeta. The protocol was immunoSEQ multiplex PCR, while the TCRdb copy is restricted to in-frame clones and leaves out a portion. This table has about 100,000 clones, around 80% appearing once. The chain carries TRBV25-1 and TRBJ2-7, with 7 nucleotides matching TRBD1. This receptor was obtained from a man in his thirties or forties in good health and CMV-seronegative. The specimen was PBMCs. The CDR3 sequence is CASSESRQGPIYEQYF. CDR3 nucleotide sequence: TGTGCCAGCAGTGAATCCCGACAGGGCCCAATTTACGAGCAGTACTTC.